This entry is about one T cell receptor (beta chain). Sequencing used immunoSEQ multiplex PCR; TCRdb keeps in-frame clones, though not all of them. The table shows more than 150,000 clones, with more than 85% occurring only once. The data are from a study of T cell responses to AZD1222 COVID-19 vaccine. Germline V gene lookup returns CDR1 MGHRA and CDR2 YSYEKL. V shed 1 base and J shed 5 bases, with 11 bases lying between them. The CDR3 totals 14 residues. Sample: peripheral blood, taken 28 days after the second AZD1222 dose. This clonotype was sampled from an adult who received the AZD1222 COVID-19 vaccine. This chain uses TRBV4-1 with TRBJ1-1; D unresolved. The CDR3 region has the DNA TGCGCCAGCAGCCAAGGGCTTCTGGGGACTGAAGCTTTCTTT. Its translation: CASSQGLLGTEAFF.